These T cell receptor beta chains were read from a single sample in a study of T-cell memory formation after mild COVID-19. From the 5' RACE reads, TCRdb called clonotypes with MiXCR, one entry per CDR3 protein. The profile shows hundreds of thousands of distinct CDR3 sequences, around 24% of them singletons. Sequenced input: PBMCs or a T cell subset sorted from them (not recorded which). These receptors all stem from an adult woman who had mild COVID-19 (a few samples of this study predate the infection). Cell type and time point are not known. Both conserved end residues are part of each CDR3. D genes are given only for firm matches. A row's size may be missing; if present it is once, few, many or a size class.

size	V	J	D	DNA	CDR3
-	TRBV5-1	TRBJ2-7	-	TGCGCCAGCAGCTCTGGGCATAGGTTCTCCTACGAGCAGTACTTC	CASSSGHRFSYEQYF
-	TRBV2	TRBJ1-1	-	TGTGCCAGCAGTGGGGGTGGGGACACTGAAGCTTTCTTT	CASSGGGDTEAFF
many	TRBV5-1	TRBJ2-2	TRBD2	TGCGCCAGCAGCCCGACTAGCGTGAACACCGGGGAGCTGTTTTTT	CASSPTSVNTGELFF
-	TRBV7-2	TRBJ2-7	-	TGTGCCAGCAGCTCCCGGGCCCTCTACGAGCAGTACTTC	CASSSRALYEQYF
-	TRBV25-1	TRBJ1-1	-	TGTGCCAGCAGGAGCCCCGGGAACGGAGAAGCTTTCTTT	CASRSPGNGEAFF
-	TRBV5-1	TRBJ1-3	-	TGCGCCAGCATGAATGAGGGAAACACCATATATTTT	CASMNEGNTIYF
few	TRBV15	TRBJ2-7	TRBD1	TGTGCCACCAGCATAGGACAGGGGGCGAACTACGAGCAGTACTTC	CATSIGQGANYEQYF
few	TRBV7-9	TRBJ2-5	TRBD2	TGTGCCAGCAGCTTTGGGACTATTCAAGAGACCCAGTACTTC	CASSFGTIQETQYF
-	TRBV4-2	TRBJ2-1	TRBD2	TGTGCCAGCAGCCGACGGGAGGGCGGTTCCTACAATGAGCAGTTCTTC	CASSRREGGSYNEQFF
few	TRBV12-3/TRBV12-4	TRBJ1-1	-	TGTGCCAGCAGCACGGGACATATCATGAACACTGAAGCTTTCTTT	CASSTGHIMNTEAFF
-	TRBV5-8	TRBJ2-1	-	TGTGCCAGCAGCTCCGTGAGAGAGAAGTTCTTC	CASSSVREKFF
-	TRBV6-1	TRBJ1-5	-	TGTGCCAGCAGTTTGGGACCGACTAGCAATCAGCCCCAGCATTTT	CASSLGPTSNQPQHF
-	TRBV5-1	TRBJ1-1	-	TGCGCCAGCAGCCAACTACAAGGTCCGGACACTGAAGCTTTCTTT	CASSQLQGPDTEAFF
-	TRBV7-6	TRBJ2-3	-	TGTGCCAGCAGCCTAACCGACGTCACAGATACGCAGTATTTT	CASSLTDVTDTQYF
-	TRBV5-1	TRBJ2-2	TRBD1	TGCGCCAGCAGTCCCACACCGGGACAGGGGAACACCGGGGAGCTGTTTTTT	CASSPTPGQGNTGELFF
many	TRBV7-9	TRBJ2-1	TRBD2	TGTGCCAGCAGATCCGGGACTAGCGTTGCATTGGATGAGCAGTTCTTC	CASRSGTSVALDEQFF
-	TRBV6-1	TRBJ1-5	-	TGTGCCAGCAGTGAAGCCGATGAATTCAATCAGCCCCAGCATTTT	CASSEADEFNQPQHF
-	TRBV10-3	TRBJ2-3	TRBD2	TGTGCCATCAGTGATATACGGGGGGGGGCAGATACGCAGTATTTT	CAISDIRGGADTQYF
-	TRBV20-1	TRBJ1-2	TRBD1	TGCAGTGCTTACAGGGGCCGCGCAGATGGCTACACCTTC	CSAYRGRADGYTF
-	TRBV30	TRBJ2-1	-	TGTGCCTGGAAACTAACAGGATCCAGCTACAATGAGCAGTTCTTC	CAWKLTGSSYNEQFF
few	TRBV6-5	TRBJ1-2	-	TGTGCCAGCAGAACCACAATGGTGGGCTACACCTTC	CASRTTMVGYTF
few	TRBV29-1	TRBJ2-7	TRBD2	TGCAGCGTTGAAGATCAGCCAGCCGGGACTAGCAACTACGAGCAGTACTTC	CSVEDQPAGTSNYEQYF
-	TRBV7-2	TRBJ2-1	TRBD1	TGTGCCAGCAGCGAATCCGGGACAGGGGGCAATGAGCAGTTCTTC	CASSESGTGGNEQFF
few	TRBV12-3/TRBV12-4	TRBJ2-7	TRBD1	TGTGCCAGCAGCAGACAGGGCGCTAGCTCCTACGAGCAGTACTTC	CASSRQGASSYEQYF